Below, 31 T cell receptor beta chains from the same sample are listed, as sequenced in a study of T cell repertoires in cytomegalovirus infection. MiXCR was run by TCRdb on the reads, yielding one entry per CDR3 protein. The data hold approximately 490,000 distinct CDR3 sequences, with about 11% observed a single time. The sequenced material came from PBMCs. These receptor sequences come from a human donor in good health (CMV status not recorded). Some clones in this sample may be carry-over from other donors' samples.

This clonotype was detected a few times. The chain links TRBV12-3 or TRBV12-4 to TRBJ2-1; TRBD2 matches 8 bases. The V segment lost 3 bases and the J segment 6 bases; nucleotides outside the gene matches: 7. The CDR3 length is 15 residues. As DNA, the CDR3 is TGTGCCAGCAGTTTGAGCGGGAGCTTCGGCAATGAGCAGTTCTTC. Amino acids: CASSLSGSFGNEQFF.

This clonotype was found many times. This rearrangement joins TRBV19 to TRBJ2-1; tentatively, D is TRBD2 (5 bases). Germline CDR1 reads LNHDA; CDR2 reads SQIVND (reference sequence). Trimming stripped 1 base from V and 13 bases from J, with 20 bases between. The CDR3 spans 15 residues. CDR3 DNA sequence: TGTGCCAGTAGTATAGGAGGAAGGACTTCGATTATTCAGTTCTTC. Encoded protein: CASSIGGRTSIIQFF.

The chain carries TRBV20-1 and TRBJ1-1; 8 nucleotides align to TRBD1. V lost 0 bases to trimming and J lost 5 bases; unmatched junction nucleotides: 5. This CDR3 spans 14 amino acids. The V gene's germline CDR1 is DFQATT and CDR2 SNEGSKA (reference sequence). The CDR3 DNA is TGCAGTGCTAGAGATGGACAGGGAGGGACTGAAGCTTTCTTT. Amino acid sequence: CSARDGQGGTEAFF.

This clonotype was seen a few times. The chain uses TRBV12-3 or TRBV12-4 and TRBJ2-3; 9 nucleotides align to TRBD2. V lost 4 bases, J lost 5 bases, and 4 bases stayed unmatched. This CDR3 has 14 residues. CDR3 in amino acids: CASSSSGGRDTQYF. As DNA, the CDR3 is TGTGCCAGCAGTTCGAGCGGGGGGCGAGATACGCAGTATTTT.

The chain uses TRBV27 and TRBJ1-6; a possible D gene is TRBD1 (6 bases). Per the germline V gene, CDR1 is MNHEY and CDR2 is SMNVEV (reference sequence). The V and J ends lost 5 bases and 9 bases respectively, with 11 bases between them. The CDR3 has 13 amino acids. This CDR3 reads CASSQQGPSPLHF. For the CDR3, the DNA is TGTGCCAGCAGTCAGCAGGGGCCTTCACCCCTCCACTTT.

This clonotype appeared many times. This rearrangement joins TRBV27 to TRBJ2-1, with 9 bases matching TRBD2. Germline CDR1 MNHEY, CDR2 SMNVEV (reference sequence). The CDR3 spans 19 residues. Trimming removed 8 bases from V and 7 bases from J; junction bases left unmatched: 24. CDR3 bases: TGTGCCAGCGTATCCCCCTTTGAGCGGGGGGCCGGTGGTGGGAATGAGCAGTTCTTC. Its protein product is CASVSPFERGAGGGNEQFF.

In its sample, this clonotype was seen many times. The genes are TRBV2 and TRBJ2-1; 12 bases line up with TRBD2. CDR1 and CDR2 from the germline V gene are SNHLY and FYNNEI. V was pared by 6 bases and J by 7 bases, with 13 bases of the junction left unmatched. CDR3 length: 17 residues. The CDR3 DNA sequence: TGTGCCAGCAGGAGACTAGCGGGAGATTTGTTGGGTAATGAGCAGTTCTTC. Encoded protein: CASRRLAGDLLGNEQFF.

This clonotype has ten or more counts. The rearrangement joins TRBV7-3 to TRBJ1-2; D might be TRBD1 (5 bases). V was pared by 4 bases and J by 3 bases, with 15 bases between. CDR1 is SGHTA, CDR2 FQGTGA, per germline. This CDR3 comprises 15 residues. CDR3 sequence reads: CASSSEAGRYYGYTF. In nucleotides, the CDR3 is TGTGCCAGCAGCTCCGAGGCAGGGAGGTACTATGGCTACACCTTC.

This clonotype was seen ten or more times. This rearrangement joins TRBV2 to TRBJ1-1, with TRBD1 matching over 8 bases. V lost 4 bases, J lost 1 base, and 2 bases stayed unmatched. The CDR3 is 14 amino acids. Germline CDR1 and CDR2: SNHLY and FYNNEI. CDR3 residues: CASSAGTGNTEAFF. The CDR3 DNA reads TGTGCCAGCAGTGCCGGGACAGGGAACACTGAAGCTTTCTTT.

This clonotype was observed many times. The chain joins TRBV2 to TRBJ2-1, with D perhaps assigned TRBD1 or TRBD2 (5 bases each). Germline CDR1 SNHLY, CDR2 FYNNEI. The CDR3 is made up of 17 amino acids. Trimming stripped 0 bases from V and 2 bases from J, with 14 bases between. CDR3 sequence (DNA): TGTGCCAGCAGTGAAGCGCTTGGCAAGGGACCCTACAATGAGCAGTTCTTC. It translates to CASSEALGKGPYNEQFF. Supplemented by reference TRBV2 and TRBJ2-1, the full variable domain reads EPEVTQTPSHQVTQMGQEVILRCVPISNHLYFYWYRQILGQKVEFLVSFYNNEISEKSEIFDDQFSVERPDGSNFTLKIRSTKLEDSAMYFCASSEALGKGPYNEQFFGPGTRLTVL.

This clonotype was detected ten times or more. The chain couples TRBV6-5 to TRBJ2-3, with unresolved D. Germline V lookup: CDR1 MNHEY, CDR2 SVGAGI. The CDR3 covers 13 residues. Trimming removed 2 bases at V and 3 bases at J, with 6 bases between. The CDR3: CASSYGITDTQYF. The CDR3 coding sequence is TGTGCCAGCAGTTACGGAATTACAGATACGCAGTATTTT.

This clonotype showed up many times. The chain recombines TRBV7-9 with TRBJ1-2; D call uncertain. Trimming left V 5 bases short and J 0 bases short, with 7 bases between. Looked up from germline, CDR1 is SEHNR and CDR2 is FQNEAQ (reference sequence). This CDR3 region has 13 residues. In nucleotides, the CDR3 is TGTGCCAGCAGCCGGGCCTCTAACTATGGCTACACCTTC. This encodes CASSRASNYGYTF.

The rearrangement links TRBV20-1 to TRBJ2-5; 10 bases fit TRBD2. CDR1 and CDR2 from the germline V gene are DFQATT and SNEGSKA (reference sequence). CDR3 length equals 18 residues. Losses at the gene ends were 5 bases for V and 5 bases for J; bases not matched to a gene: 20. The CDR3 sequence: CSASNVFGYSGRKETQYF. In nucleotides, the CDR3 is TGCAGTGCTTCTAATGTTTTCGGTTATAGCGGGAGGAAGGAGACCCAGTACTTC.

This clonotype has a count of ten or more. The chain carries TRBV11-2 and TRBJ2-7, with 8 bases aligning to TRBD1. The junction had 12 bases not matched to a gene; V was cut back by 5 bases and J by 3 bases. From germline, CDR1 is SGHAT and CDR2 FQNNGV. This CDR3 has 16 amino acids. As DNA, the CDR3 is TGTGCCAGCAGCCGAGGTTTTGGACAGGGCGACTACGAGCAGTACTTC. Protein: CASSRGFGQGDYEQYF. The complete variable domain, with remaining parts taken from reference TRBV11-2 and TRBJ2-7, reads EAGVAQSPRYKIIEKRQSVAFWCNPISGHATLYWYQQILGQGPKLLIQFQNNGVVDDSQLPKDRFSAERLKGVDSTLKIQPAKLEDSAVYLCASSRGFGQGDYEQYFGPGTRLTVT.

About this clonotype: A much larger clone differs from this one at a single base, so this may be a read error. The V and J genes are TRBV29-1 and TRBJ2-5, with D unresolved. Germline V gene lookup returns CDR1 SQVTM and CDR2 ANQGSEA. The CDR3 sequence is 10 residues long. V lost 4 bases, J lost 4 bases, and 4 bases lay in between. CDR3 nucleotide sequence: TGCAGCGTTGGGGGAGAGACCCAGTACTTC. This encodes CSVGGETQYF. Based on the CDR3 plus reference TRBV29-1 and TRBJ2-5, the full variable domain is SAVISQKPSRDICQRGTSLTIQCQVDSQVTMMFWYRQQPGQSLTLIATANQGSEATYESGFVIDKFPISRPNLTFSTLTVSNMSPEDSSIYLCSVGGETQYFGPGTRLLVL.

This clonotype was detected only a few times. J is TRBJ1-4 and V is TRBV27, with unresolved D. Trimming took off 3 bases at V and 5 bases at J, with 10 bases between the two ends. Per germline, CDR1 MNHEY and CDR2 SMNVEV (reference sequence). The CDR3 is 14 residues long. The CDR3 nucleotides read TGTGCCAGCAGTTTCCTAGGGCGCAATGAAAAACTGTTTTTT. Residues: CASSFLGRNEKLFF.

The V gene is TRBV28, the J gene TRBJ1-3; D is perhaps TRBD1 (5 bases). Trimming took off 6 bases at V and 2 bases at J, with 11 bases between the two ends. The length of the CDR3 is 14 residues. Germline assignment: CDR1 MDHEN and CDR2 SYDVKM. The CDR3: CASSPRGPGNTIYF. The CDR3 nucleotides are TGTGCCAGCAGCCCTAGGGGCCCTGGAAACACCATATATTTT.

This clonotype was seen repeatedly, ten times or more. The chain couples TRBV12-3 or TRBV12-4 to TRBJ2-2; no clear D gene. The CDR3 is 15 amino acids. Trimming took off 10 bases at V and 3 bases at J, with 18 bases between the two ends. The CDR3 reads CATSHKGGYTGELFF. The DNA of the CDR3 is TGTGCCACCAGCCACAAGGGCGGATACACCGGGGAGCTGTTTTTT.

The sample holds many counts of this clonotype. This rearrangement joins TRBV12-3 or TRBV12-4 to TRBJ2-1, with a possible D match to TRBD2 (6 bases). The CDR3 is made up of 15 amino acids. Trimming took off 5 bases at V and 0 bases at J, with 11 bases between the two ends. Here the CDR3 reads CASSPSANSYNEQFF. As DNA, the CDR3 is TGTGCCAGCAGTCCTAGCGCCAACTCCTACAATGAGCAGTTCTTC.

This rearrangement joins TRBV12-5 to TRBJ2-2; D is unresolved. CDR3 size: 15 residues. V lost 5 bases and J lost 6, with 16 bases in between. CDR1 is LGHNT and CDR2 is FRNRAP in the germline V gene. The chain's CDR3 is CASGPPLPGPGELFF. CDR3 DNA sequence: TGTGCTAGTGGTCCCCCCCTTCCAGGACCCGGGGAGCTGTTTTTT. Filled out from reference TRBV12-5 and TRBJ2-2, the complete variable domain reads DARVTQTPRHKVTEMGQEVTMRCQPILGHNTVFWYRQTMMQGLELLAYFRNRAPLDDSGMPKDRFSAEMPDATLATLKIQPSEPRDSAVYFCASGPPLPGPGELFFGEGSRLTVL.

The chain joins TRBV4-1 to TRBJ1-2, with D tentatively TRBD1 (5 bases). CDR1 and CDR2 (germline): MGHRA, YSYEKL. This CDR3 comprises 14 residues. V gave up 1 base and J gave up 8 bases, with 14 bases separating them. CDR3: CASSQGVVGGGYTF. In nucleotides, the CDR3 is TGCGCCAGCAGCCAAGGAGTCGTCGGGGGAGGCTACACCTTC.

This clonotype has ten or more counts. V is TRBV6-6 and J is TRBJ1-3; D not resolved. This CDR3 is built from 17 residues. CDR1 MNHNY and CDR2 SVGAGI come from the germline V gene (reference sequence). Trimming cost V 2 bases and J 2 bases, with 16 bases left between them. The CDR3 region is CASSYRTPSLAGNTIYF. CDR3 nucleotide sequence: TGTGCCAGCAGTTACAGGACCCCTTCCTTGGCTGGAAACACCATATATTTT.

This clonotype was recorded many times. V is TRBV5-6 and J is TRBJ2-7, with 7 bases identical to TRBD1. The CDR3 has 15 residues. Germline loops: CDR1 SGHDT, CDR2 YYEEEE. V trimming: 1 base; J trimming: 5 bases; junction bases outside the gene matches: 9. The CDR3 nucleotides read TGTGCCAGCAGCTTGTTTGACAGGGATGGCCACGAGCAGTACTTC. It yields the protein CASSLFDRDGHEQYF.

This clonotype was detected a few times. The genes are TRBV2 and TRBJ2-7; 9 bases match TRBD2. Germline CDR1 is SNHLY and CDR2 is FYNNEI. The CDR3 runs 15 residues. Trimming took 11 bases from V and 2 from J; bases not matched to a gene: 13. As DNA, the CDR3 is TGTGCCGGAAAATTAGCGGGAGAAGGGACCTACGAGCAGTACTTC. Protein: CAGKLAGEGTYEQYF.

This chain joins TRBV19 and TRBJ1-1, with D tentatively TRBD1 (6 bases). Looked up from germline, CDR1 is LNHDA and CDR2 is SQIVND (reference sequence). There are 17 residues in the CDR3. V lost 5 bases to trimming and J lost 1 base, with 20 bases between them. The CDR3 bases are TGTGCCAGTAGTGCTCAGACAGGCAAAGAATGGAACACTGAAGCTTTCTTT. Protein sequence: CASSAQTGKEWNTEAFF.

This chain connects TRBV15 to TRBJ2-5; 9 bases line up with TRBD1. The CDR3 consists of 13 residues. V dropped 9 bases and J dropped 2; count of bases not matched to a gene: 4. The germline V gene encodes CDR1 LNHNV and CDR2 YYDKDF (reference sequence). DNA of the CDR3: TGTGCCACAAGGGGGACAGGGCAAGAGACCCAGTACTTC. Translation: CATRGTGQETQYF.

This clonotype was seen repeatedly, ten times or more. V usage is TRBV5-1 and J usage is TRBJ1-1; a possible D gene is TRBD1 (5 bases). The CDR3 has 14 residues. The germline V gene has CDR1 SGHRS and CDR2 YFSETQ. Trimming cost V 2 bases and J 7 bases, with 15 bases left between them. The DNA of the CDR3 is TGCGCCAGCAGCTTAGGGGTCTCAAGCTTTGAAGCTTTCTTT. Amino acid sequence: CASSLGVSSFEAFF.

The CDR3 coding sequence is TGCGCCAGCAGTGAACTAGCGGGAGGGCATGAGCAGTTCTTC. This codes for CASSELAGGHEQFF. The chain employs TRBV5-1 and TRBJ2-1; 13 bases align to TRBD2. The CDR3 has 14 residues. Trimming at V came to 5 bases and at J to 8 bases, leaving 4 bases not matched to a gene. The germline gives CDR1 SGHRS, CDR2 YFSETQ.

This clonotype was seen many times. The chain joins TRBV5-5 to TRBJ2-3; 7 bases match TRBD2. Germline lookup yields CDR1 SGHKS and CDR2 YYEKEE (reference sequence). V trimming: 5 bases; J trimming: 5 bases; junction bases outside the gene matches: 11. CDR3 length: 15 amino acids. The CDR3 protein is CASSVRAGVGDTQYF. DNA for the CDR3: TGTGCCAGCAGTGTTCGGGCGGGAGTTGGAGATACGCAGTATTTT.

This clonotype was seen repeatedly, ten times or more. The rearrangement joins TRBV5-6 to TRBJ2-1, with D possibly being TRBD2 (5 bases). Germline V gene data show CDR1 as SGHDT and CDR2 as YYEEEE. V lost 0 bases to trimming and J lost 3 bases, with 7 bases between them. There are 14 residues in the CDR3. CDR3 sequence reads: CASSLGGYYNEQFF. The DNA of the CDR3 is TGTGCCAGCAGCTTGGGCGGGTACTACAATGAGCAGTTCTTC.

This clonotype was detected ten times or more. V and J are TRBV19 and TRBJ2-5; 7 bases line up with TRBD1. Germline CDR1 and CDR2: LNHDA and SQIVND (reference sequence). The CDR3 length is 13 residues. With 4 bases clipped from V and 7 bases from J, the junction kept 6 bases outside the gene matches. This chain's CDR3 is CASSTGGELTQYF. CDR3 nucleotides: TGTGCCAGTAGTACAGGGGGTGAGTTGACCCAGTACTTC.